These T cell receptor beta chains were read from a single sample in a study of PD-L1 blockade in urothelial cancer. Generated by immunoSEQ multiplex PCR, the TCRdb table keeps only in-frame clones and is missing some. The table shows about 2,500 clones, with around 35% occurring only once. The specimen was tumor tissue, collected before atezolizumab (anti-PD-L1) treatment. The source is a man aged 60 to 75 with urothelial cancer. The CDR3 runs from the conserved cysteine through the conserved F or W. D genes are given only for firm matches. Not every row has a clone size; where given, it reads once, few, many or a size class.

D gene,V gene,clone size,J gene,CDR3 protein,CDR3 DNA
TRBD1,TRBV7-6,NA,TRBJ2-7,CASSSTVDPTGDDLLF,TGTGCCAGCAGCTCGACGGTGGACCCGACAGGGGATGACTTACTTTTC
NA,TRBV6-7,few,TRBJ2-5,CASSSGETQYF,TGTGCCAGCAGTTCGGGGGAGACCCAGTACTTC
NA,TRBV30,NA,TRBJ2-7,CACYHSTGWYEQYF,TGTGCCTGTTATCACAGCACGGGGTGGTACGAGCAGTACTTC
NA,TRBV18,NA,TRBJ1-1,CASSHHGQGNLAQTEAFF,TGTGCCAGCTCACACCACGGCCAGGGCAATTTGGCTCAGACTGAAGCTTTCTTT
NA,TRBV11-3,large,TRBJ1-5,CASSLVGAHPSNQPQHF,TGTGCCAGCAGCTTGGTGGGGGCACATCCCAGCAATCAGCCCCAGCATTTT
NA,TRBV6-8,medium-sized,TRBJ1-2,CASSYGGGYGYTF,TGTGCCAGCAGTTACGGCGGCGGCTATGGCTACACCTTC
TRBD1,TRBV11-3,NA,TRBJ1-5,CASSGGQGNNQPQHF,TGTGCCAGCAGCGGCGGACAGGGGAACAATCAGCCCCAGCATTTT
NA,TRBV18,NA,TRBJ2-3,CASSPTPHSTDTQYF,TGTGCCAGCTCACCGACACCCCACAGCACAGATACGCAGTATTTT
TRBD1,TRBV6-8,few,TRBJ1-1,CAISNRGQTEAFF,TGTGCCATCAGCAACAGGGGGCAAACTGAAGCTTTCTTT
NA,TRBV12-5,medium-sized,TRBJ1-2,CASSEGWYGYTF,TGTGCCAGCTCCGAGGGATGGTATGGCTACACCTTC
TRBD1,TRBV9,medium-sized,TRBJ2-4,CASSGDRALNIQYF,TGTGCCAGCAGTGGGGACAGGGCGCTGAACATTCAGTACTTC
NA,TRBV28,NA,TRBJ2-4,CASSFSLGNIQYF,TGTGCCAGCAGTTTTAGCCTGGGAAACATTCAGTACTTC
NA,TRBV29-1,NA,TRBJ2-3,CSVEGSSGTQYF,TGCAGCGTTGAAGGTTCATCCGGGACGCAGTATTTT
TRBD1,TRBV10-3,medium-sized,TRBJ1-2,CAISVEGQGAGYTF,TGTGCCATCAGTGTGGAGGGACAGGGGGCCGGCTACACCTTC
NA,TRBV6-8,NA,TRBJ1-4,CASSYSRGVANEKLFF,TGTGCCAGCAGTTACTCGAGAGGGGTTGCTAATGAAAAACTGTTTTTT
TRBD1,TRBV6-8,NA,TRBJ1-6,CASNPDRDSPLHF,TGTGCCAGCAATCCGGACAGGGATTCACCCCTCCACTTT
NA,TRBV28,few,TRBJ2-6,CASMGAGANVLTF,TGTGCCAGCATGGGGGCTGGGGCCAACGTCCTGACTTTC
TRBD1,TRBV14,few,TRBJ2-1,CASSHRDSEQFF,TGTGCCAGCAGCCACCGGGACAGCGAGCAGTTCTTC
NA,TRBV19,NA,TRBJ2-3,CASSRAGTSDTQYF,TGTGCCAGTAGTAGGGCAGGGACCTCAGATACGCAGTATTTT
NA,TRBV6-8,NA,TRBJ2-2,CASRAGFTGELFF,TGTGCCAGCAGGGCAGGGTTCACCGGGGAGCTGTTTTTT
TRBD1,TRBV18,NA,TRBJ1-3,CASSPRDRGQLRGNTIYF,TGTGCCAGCTCACCACGGGACAGGGGCCAATTGAGGGGAAACACCATATATTTT
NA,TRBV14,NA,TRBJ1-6,CASSQARLNSPLHF,TGTGCCAGCAGCCAAGCCAGACTAAATTCACCCCTCCACTTT
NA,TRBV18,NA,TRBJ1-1,CASSPGAGQDTEAFF,TGTGCCAGCTCACCAGGGGCAGGGCAGGACACTGAAGCTTTCTTT
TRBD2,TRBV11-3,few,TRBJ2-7,CASSAGLAGGYEQYF,TGTGCCAGCAGCGCGGGACTAGCGGGCGGGTACGAGCAGTACTTC
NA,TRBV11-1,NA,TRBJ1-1,CASSLSPLGSPEAFF,TGTGCCAGCAGCTTGAGCCCCCTCGGCTCTCCTGAAGCTTTCTTT
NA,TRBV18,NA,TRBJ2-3,CASSLLGEDTQYF,TGTGCCAGCTCACTCTTAGGGGAGGATACGCAGTATTTT
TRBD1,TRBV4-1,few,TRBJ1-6,CASSQEGTGPFNSPLHF,TGCGCCAGCAGCCAAGAAGGGACAGGGCCTTTTAATTCACCCCTCCACTTT